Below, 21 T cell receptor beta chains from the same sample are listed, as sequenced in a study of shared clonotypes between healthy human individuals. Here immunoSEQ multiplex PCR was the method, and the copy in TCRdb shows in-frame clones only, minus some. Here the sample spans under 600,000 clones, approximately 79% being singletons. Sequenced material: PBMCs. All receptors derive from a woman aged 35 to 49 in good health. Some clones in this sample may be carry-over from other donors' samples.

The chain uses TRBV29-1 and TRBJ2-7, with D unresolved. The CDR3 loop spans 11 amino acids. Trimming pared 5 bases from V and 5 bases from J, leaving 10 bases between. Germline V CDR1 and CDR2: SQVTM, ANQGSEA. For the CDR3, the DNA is TGCAGCGTTCACAACCACCACGAGCAGTACTTC. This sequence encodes CSVHNHHEQYF.

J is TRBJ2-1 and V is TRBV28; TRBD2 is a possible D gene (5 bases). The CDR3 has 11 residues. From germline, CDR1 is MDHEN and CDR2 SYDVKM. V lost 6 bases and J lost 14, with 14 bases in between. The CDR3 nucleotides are TGTGCCAGCAGAGGGTGGGAGTACGAGTTCTTC. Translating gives CASRGWEYEFF. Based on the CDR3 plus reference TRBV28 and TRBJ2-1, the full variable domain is DVKVTQSSRYLVKRTGEKVFLECVQDMDHENMFWYRQDPGLGLRLIYFSYDVKMKEKGDIPEGYSVSREKKERFSLILESASTNQTSMYLCASRGWEYEFFGPGTRLTVL.

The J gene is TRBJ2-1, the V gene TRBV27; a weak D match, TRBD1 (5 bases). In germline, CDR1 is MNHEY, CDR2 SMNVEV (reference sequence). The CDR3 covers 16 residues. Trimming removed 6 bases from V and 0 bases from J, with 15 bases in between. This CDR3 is CASRRQPLYSYNEQFF. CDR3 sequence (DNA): TGTGCCAGCAGGAGACAGCCCCTCTACTCCTACAATGAGCAGTTCTTC.

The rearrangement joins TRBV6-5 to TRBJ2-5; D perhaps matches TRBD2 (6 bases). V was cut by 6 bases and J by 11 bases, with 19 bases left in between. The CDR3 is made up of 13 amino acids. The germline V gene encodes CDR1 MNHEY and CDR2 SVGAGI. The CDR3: CASSQGGPGEQYF. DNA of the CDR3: TGTGCCAGCAGCCAGGGCGGGCCGGGGGAGCAGTACTTC.

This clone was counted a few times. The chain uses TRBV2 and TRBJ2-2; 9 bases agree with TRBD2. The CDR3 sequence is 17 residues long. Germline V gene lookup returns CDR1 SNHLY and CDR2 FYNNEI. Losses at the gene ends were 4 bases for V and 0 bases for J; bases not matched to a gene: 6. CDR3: CASSVRAGGANTGELFF. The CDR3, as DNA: TGTGCCAGCAGTGTAAGAGCGGGAGGAGCGAACACCGGGGAGCTGTTTTTT.

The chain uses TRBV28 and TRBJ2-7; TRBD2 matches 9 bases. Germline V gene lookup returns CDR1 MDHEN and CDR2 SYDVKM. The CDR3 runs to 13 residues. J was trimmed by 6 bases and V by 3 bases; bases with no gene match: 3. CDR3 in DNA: TGTGCCAGCAGTTTTCGCGGGAGGGGCGAGCAGTACTTC. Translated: CASSFRGRGEQYF. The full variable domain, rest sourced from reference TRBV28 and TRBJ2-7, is DVKVTQSSRYLVKRTGEKVFLECVQDMDHENMFWYRQDPGLGLRLIYFSYDVKMKEKGDIPEGYSVSREKKERFSLILESASTNQTSMYLCASSFRGRGEQYFGPGTRLTVT.

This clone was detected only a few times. Here the CDR3 reads CSVAGTTNEQFF. DNA of the CDR3: TGCAGCGTCGCCGGGACTACGAATGAGCAGTTCTTC. This chain uses TRBV29-1 with TRBJ2-1; TRBD2 matches at 7 bases. Germline CDR1 is SQVTM and CDR2 is ANQGSEA. The CDR3 is 12 amino acids. V shed 6 bases, J shed 7 bases, and the junction held 6 bases outside the gene matches.

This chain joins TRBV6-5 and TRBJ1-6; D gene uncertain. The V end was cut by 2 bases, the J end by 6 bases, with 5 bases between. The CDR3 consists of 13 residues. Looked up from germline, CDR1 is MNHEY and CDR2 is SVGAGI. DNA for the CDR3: TGTGCCAGCAGTTACACAGTTAATTCACCCCTCCACTTT. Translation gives CASSYTVNSPLHF.

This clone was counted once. The CDR3 spells CASSDKSYNEQFF. CDR3 coding DNA: TGTGCCAGCAGTGACAAGAGTTACAATGAGCAGTTCTTC. V and J are TRBV6-4 and TRBJ2-1, with no clear D. CDR1 MRHNA and CDR2 SNTAGT come from the germline V gene. The V and J ends lost 2 bases and 4 bases respectively, with 6 bases between them. The CDR3 runs 13 residues.

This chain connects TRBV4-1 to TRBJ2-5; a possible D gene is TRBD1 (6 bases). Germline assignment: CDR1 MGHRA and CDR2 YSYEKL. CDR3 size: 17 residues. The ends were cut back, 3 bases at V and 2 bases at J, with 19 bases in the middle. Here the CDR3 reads CASSHQVLGTPQETQYF. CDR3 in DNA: TGCGCCAGCAGCCACCAAGTCCTCGGGACACCACAAGAGACCCAGTACTTC.

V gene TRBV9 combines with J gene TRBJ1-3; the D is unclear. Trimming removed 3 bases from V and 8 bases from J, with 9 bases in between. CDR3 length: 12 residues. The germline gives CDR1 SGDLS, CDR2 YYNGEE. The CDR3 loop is CASSATWDTIYF. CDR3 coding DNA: TGTGCCAGCAGCGCTACCTGGGACACCATATATTTT.

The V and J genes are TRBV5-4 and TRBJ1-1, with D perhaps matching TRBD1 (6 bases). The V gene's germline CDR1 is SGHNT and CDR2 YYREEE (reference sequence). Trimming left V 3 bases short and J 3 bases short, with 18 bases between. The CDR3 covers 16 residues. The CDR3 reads CASSSSVTQGDTEAFF. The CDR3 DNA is TGTGCCAGCAGCTCCAGCGTTACACAGGGTGACACTGAAGCTTTCTTT.

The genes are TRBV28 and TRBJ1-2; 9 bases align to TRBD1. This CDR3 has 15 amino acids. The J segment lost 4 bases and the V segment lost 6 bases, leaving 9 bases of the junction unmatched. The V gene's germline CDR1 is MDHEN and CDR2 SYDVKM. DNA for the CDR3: TGTGCCAGCAGGGCACAGGGGGCAGCATCCTATGGCTACACCTTC. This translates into CASRAQGAASYGYTF.

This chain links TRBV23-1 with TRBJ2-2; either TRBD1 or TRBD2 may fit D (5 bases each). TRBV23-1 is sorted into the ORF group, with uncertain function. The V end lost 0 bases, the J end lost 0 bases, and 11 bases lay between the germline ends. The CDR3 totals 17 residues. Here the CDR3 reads CASSQSGTDANTGELFF. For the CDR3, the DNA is TGCGCCAGCAGTCAATCCGGGACGGACGCGAACACCGGGGAGCTGTTTTTT.

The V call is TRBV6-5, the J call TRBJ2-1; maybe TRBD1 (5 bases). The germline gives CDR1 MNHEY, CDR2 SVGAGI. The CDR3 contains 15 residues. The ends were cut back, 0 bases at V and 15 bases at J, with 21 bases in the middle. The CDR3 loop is CASSYSTSDSLIWFF. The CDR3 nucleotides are TGTGCCAGCAGTTACTCGACCAGCGACAGCCTCATCTGGTTCTTC.

The CDR3 is CASSQTLISGNTIYF. The CDR3 DNA reads as TGCGCCAGCAGCCAAACACTAATCTCTGGAAACACCATATATTTT. V and J are TRBV4-3 and TRBJ1-3; D remains unclear. Germline CDR1 and CDR2: LGHNA and YSLEER. The ends were cut back, 2 bases at V and 0 bases at J, with 8 bases in the middle. This CDR3 comprises 15 residues.

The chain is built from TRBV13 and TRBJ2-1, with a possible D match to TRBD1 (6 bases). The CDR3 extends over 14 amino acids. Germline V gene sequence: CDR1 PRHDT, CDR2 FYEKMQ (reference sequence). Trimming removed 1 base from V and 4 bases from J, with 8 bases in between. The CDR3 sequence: CASSLEGGYNEQFF. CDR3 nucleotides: TGTGCCAGCAGCTTAGAAGGGGGTTACAATGAGCAGTTCTTC.

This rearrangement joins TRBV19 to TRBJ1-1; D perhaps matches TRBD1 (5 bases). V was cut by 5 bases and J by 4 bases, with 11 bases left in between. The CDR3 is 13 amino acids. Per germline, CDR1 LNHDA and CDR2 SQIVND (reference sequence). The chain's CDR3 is CASSSQGATEAFF. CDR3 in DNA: TGTGCCAGTAGTTCCCAGGGAGCCACTGAAGCTTTCTTT.

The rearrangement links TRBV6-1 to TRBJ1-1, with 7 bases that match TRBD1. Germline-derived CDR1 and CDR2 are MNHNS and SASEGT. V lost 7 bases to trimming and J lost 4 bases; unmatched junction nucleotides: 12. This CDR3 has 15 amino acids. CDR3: CASTQWRGLGTEAFF. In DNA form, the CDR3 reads TGTGCCAGCACCCAGTGGAGGGGGCTTGGCACTGAAGCTTTCTTT.

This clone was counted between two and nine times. The DNA for the CDR3 is TGCGCCAGCAGCCCTTCCCCCGGGGGGGACACCGGGGAGCTGTTTTTT. Translating it yields CASSPSPGGDTGELFF. This chain links TRBV5-1 with TRBJ2-2, with TRBD2 identical over 8 bases. Trimming at V came to 4 bases and at J to 3 bases, leaving 8 bases not matched to a gene. CDR3 size: 16 residues. Germline lookup yields CDR1 SGHRS and CDR2 YFSETQ. The full variable domain, its missing parts supplied by reference TRBV5-1 and TRBJ2-2, is KAGVTQTPRYLIKTRGQQVTLSCSPISGHRSVSWYQQTPGQGLQFLFEYFSETQRNKGNFPGRFSGRQFSNSRSEMNVSTLELGDSALYLCASSPSPGGDTGELFFGEGSRLTVL.

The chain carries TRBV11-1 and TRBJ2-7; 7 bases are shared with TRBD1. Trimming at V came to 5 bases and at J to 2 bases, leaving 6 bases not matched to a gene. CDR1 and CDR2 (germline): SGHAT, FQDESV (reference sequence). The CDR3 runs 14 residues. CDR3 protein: CASSPWDRTYEQYF. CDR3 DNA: TGTGCCAGCAGCCCCTGGGACAGAACCTACGAGCAGTACTTC.